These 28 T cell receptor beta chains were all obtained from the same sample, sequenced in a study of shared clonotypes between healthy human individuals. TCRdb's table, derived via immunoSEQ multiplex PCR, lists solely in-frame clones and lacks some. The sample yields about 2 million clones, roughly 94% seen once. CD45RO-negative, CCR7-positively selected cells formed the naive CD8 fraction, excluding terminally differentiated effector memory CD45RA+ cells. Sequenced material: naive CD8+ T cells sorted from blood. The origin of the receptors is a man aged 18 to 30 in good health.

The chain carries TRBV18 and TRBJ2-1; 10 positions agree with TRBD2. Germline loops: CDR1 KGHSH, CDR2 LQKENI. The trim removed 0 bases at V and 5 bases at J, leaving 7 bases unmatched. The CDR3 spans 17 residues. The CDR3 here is CASSPPYRLAGHNEQFF. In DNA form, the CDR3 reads TGTGCCAGCTCACCACCATATCGACTAGCGGGCCACAATGAGCAGTTCTTC.

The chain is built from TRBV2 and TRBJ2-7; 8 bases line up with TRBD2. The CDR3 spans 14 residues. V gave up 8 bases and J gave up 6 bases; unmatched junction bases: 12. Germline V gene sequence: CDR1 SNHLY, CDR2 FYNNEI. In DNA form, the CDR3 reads TGTGCCAGCCAAGATAGAGCGGGAGATGTCGAGCAGTACTTC. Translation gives CASQDRAGDVEQYF.

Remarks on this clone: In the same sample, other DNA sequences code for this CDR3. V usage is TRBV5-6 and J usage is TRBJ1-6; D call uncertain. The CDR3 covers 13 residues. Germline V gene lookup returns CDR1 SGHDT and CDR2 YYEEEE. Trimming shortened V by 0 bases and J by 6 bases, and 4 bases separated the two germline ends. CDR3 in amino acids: CASSLEGNSPLHF. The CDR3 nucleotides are TGTGCCAGCAGCTTGGAAGGTAATTCACCCCTCCACTTT.

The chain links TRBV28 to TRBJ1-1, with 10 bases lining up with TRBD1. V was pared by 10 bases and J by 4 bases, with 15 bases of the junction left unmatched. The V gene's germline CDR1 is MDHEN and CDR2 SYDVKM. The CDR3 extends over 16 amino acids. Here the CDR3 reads CATLLGQGEWSTEAFF. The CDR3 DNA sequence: TGTGCCACCCTCCTAGGACAGGGGGAATGGAGCACTGAAGCTTTCTTT.

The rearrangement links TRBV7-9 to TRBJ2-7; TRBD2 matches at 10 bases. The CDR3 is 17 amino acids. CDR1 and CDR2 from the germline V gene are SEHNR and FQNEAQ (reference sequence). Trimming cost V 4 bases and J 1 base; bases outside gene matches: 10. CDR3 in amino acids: CASSSTGLADPSYEQYF. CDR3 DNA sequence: TGTGCCAGCAGCTCCACCGGACTAGCGGACCCATCCTACGAGCAGTACTTC.

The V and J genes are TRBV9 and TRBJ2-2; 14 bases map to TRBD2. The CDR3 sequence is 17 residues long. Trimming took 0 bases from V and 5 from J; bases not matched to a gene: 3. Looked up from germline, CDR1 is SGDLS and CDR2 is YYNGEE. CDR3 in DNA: TGTGCCAGCAGCGTAGACGGGACTAGCGGGAGAACCGGGGAGCTGTTTTTT. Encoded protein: CASSVDGTSGRTGELFF.

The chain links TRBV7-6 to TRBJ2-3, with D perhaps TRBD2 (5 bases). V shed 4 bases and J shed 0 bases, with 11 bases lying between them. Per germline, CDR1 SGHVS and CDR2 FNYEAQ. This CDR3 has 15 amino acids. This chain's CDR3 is CASSYSVSSTDTQYF. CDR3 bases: TGTGCCAGCAGCTATAGCGTTTCTAGCACAGATACGCAGTATTTT.

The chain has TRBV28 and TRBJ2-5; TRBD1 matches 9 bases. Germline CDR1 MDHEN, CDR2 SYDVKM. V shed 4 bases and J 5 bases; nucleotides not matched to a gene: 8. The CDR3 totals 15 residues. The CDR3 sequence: CASSSDRGEWETQYF. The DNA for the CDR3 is TGTGCCAGCAGTTCGGACAGGGGAGAATGGGAGACCCAGTACTTC.

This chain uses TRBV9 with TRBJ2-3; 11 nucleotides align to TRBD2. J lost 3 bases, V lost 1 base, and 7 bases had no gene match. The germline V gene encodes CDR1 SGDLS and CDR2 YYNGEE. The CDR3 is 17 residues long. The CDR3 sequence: CASSVPNSGGATDTQYF. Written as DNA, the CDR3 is TGTGCCAGCAGCGTACCCAATAGCGGGGGGGCGACAGATACGCAGTATTTT.

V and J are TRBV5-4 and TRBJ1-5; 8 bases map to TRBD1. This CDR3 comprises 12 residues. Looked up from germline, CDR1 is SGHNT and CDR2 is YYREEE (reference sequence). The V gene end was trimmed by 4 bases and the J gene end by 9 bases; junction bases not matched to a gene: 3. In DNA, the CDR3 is TGTGCCAGCAGCGAAGGACAGGGGCCCCAGCATTTT. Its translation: CASSEGQGPQHF.

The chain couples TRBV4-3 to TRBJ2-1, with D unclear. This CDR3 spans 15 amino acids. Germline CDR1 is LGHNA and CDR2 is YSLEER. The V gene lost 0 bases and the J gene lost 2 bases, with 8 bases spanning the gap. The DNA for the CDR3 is TGCGCCAGCAGCCAAGACCGGCTTCCCTACAATGAGCAGTTCTTC. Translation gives CASSQDRLPYNEQFF.

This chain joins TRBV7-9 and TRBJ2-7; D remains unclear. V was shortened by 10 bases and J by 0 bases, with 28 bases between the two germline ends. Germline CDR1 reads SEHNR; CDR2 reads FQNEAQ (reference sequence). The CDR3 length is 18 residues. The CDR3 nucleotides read TGTGCCACTGAGCCTCCGGATTCCGTCCTCCCGGGCTCCTACGAGCAGTACTTC. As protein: CATEPPDSVLPGSYEQYF.

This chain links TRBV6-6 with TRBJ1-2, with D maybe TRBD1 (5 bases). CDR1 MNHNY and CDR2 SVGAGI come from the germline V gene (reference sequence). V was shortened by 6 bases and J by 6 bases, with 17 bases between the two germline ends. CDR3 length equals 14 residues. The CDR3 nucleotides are TGTGCCAGCAGCCCCGGGACGTTGGCTGATGGCTACACCTTC. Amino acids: CASSPGTLADGYTF.

As DNA, the CDR3 is TGCGCCAGCAGCTTAATAGCGGGAGGTATTTACGAGCAGTACTTC. Protein sequence: CASSLIAGGIYEQYF. The gene calls are TRBV5-1 and TRBJ2-7; 10 positions match TRBD2. The CDR3 consists of 15 residues. The trim removed 2 bases at V and 4 bases at J, leaving 6 bases unmatched. Per germline, CDR1 SGHRS and CDR2 YFSETQ.

This CDR3 is CASSFGGFGETQYF. CDR3 in DNA: TGTGCCAGCAGTTTCGGGGGCTTTGGAGAGACCCAGTACTTC. The chain recombines TRBV27 with TRBJ2-5; D is tentatively TRBD1 or TRBD2 (6 bases each). Germline CDR1 MNHEY, CDR2 SMNVEV (reference sequence). The V end was cut by 3 bases, the J end by 4 bases, with 12 bases between. This CDR3 spans 14 amino acids.

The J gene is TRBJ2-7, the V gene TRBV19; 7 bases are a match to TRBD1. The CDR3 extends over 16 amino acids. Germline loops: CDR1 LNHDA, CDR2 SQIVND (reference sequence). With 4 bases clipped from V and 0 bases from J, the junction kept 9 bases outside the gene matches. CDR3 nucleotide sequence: TGTGCCAGTAGTACGATACAGGGGCCCAGCTCCTACGAGCAGTACTTC. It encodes CASSTIQGPSSYEQYF.

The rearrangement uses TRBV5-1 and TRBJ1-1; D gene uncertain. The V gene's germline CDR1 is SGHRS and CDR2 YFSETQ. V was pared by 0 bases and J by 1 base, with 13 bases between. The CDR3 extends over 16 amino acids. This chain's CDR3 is CASSLAVEVGNTEAFF. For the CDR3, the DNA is TGCGCCAGCAGCTTGGCCGTTGAGGTCGGGAACACTGAAGCTTTCTTT.

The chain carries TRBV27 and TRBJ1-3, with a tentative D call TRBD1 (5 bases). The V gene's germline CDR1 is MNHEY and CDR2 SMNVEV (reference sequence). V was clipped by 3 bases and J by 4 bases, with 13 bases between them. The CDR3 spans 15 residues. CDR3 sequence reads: CASSFSGAAGNTIYF. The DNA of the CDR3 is TGTGCCAGCAGTTTTTCCGGGGCCGCGGGAAACACCATATATTTT.

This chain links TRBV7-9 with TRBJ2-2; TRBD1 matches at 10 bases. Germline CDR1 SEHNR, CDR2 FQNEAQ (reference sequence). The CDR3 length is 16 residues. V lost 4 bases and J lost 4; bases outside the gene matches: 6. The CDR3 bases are TGTGCCAGCAGCTCATCCGGGACAGGGGTCACCGGGGAGCTGTTTTTT. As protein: CASSSSGTGVTGELFF.

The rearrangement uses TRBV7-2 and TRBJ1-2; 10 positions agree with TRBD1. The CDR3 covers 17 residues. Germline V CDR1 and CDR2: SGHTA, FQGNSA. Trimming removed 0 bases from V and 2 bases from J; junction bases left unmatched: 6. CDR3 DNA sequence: TGTGCCAGCAGCTTAGCCGCCGGGACAGGGGACAACTATGGCTACACCTTC. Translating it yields CASSLAAGTGDNYGYTF.

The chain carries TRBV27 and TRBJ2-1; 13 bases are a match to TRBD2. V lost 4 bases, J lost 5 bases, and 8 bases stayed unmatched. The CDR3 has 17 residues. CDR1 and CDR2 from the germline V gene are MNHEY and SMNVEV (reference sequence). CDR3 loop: CASSSGTSGILDNEQFF. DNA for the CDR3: TGTGCCAGCAGTTCCGGGACTAGCGGGATTCTTGACAATGAGCAGTTCTTC.

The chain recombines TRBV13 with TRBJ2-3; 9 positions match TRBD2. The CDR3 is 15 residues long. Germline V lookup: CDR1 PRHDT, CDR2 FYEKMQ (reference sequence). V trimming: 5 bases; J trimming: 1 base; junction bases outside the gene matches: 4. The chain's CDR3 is CASSVAGAGTDTQYF. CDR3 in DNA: TGTGCCAGCAGCGTAGCGGGAGCGGGCACAGATACGCAGTATTTT. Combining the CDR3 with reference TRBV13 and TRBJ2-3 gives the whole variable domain AAGVIQSPRHLIKEKRETATLKCYPIPRHDTVYWYQQGPGQDPQFLISFYEKMQSDKGSIPDRFSAQQFSDYHSELNMSSLELGDSALYFCASSVAGAGTDTQYFGPGTRLTVL.

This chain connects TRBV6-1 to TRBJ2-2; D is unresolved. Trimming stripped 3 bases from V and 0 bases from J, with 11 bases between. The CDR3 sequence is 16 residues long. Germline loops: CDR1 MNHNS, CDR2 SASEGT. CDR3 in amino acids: CASSEYRDTNTGELFF. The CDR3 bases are TGTGCCAGCAGTGAGTACAGAGATACGAACACCGGGGAGCTGTTTTTT.

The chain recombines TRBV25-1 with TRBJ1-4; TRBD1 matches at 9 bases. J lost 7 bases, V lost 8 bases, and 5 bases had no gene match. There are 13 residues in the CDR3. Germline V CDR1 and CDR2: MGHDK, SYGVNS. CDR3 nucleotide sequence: TGTGCCAGCGCCGGGACAGGGACTGAAAAACTGTTTTTT. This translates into CASAGTGTEKLFF.

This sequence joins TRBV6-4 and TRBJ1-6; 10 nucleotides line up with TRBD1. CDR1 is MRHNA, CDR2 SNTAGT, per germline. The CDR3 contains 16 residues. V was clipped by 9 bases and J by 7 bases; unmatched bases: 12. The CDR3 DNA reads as TGTGCCAGTCCTTTTAGACAGGGGGCGGCGAATTCACCCCTCCACTTT. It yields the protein CASPFRQGAANSPLHF.

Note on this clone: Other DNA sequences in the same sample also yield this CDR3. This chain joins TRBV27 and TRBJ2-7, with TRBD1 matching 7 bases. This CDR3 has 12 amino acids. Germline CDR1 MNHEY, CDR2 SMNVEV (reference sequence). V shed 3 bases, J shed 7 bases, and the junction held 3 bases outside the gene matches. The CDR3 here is CASSFGRGEQYF. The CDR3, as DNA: TGTGCCAGCAGTTTTGGCAGGGGGGAGCAGTACTTC.

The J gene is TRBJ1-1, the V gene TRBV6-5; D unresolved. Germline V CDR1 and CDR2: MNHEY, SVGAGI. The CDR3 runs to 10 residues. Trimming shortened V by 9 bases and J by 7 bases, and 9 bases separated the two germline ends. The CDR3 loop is CASGLGEAFF. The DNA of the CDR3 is TGTGCCAGTGGCTTAGGTGAAGCTTTCTTT.

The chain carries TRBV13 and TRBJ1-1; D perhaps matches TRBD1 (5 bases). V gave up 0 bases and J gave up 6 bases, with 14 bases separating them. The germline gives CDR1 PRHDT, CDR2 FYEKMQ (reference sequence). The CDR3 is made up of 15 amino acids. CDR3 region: CASSLGLKGIAEAFF. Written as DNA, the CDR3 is TGTGCCAGCAGCTTAGGCCTAAAGGGGATCGCTGAAGCTTTCTTT.